These T cell receptor beta chains were read from a single sample in a study of post-analysis software for immune sequencing data. TCRdb independently ran MiXCR on the PCR reads; one entry per CDR3 protein. The table records about 760,000 distinct CDR3 sequences, about 27% of them present only once. Sequencing was carried out using blood. These TCRs come from a girl between 10 and 17 years old with multiple sclerosis. The CDR3 runs from the conserved cysteine through the conserved F or W. The D gene is left open where the match is weak. The size of a clone is reported for some rows only, either as once, few or many, or as a class for expanded clones.

size: NA; D: TRBD1; J: TRBJ2-5; V: TRBV12-3/TRBV12-4; CDR3: CASSLILGQGTQETQYF; DNA: TGTGCCAGCAGTTTAATCTTGGGACAGGGTACCCAAGAGACCCAGTACTTC
size: NA; D: NA; J: TRBJ2-1; V: TRBV7-9; CDR3: CASSFSSSYNEQFF; DNA: TGTGCCAGCAGCTTCTCTAGCTCCTACAATGAGCAGTTCTTC
size: NA; D: NA; J: TRBJ2-1; V: TRBV19; CDR3: CANSRDGHNEQFF; DNA: TGTGCCAATAGTAGGGACGGACACAATGAGCAGTTCTTC
size: few; D: TRBD2; J: TRBJ2-5; V: TRBV28; CDR3: CASSFGAGVQETQYF; DNA: TGTGCCAGCAGTTTTGGAGCGGGAGTCCAAGAGACCCAGTACTTC
size: NA; D: TRBD2; J: TRBJ2-5; V: TRBV7-9; CDR3: CASSLRSLAGALYQETQYF; DNA: TGTGCCAGCAGCTTAAGATCTCTAGCGGGGGCCTTGTACCAAGAGACCCAGTACTTC
size: NA; D: TRBD1; J: TRBJ1-2; V: TRBV12-3/TRBV12-4; CDR3: CASSLWGQGANGYTF; DNA: TGTGCCAGCAGTCTTTGGGGCCAGGGGGCGAATGGCTACACCTTC
size: few; D: NA; J: TRBJ1-6; V: TRBV28; CDR3: CVSTGEARAGFGSPLHF; DNA: TGTGTCAGCACAGGCGAGGCAAGGGCAGGGTTCGGTTCACCCCTCCACTTT
size: NA; D: NA; J: TRBJ1-4; V: TRBV28; CDR3: CASSYVGVANEKLFF; DNA: TGTGCCAGCAGTTACGTTGGGGTAGCTAATGAAAAACTGTTTTTT
size: NA; D: TRBD2; J: TRBJ2-1; V: TRBV27; CDR3: CAGSLRTSGHNEQFF; DNA: TGTGCCGGCAGTTTACGGACTAGCGGGCACAATGAGCAGTTCTTC
size: few; D: NA; J: TRBJ1-4; V: TRBV29-1; CDR3: CSVSLRTVAEKLFF; DNA: TGCAGCGTGTCTCTCCGGACAGTGGCGGAAAAACTGTTTTTT
size: NA; D: NA; J: TRBJ2-1; V: TRBV4-2; CDR3: CASSQALSGGAFQETQFF; DNA: TGTGCCAGCAGCCAAGCCCTATCCGGGGGAGCTTTCCAAGAGACCCAGTTCTTC
size: NA; D: NA; J: TRBJ1-2; V: TRBV4-1; CDR3: CASSQDGGINYGYTF; DNA: TGCGCCAGCAGCCAAGATGGTGGGATTAACTATGGCTACACCTTC
size: NA; D: NA; J: TRBJ2-7; V: TRBV3-1; CDR3: CASSTRLVSSYEQYF; DNA: TGTGCCAGCAGCACCAGACTGGTGAGTTCCTACGAGCAGTACTTC
size: once; D: TRBD1; J: TRBJ1-5; V: TRBV5-6; CDR3: CASSLKYRGDQPQHF; DNA: TGTGCCAGCAGCTTGAAGTACAGGGGGGATCAGCCCCAGCATTTT
size: few; D: NA; J: TRBJ2-1; V: TRBV6-2/TRBV6-3; CDR3: CASSRNEEGEQFF; DNA: TGTGCCAGCAGCCGCAATGAAGAAGGTGAGCAGTTCTTC
size: few; D: NA; J: TRBJ2-3; V: TRBV28; CDR3: CASSGRDSTDTQYF; DNA: TGTGCCAGCAGCGGCAGGGATAGCACAGATACGCAGTATTTT